One sample yielded the 10 T cell receptor beta chains listed below, sequenced in a study of shared clonotypes between healthy human individuals. TCRdb keeps only in-frame clones here, not all; method: immunoSEQ multiplex PCR. The data show more than 2 million clones, 93% seen once. Positively selected for CCR7, the CD45RO-negative cells used as naive CD8 cells excluded terminally differentiated effector memory CD45RA+ cells. The specimen sequenced was naive CD8+ T cells from PBMCs. The origin of the receptors is a man younger than 35 in good health. Some clones in this sample may be carry-over from other donors' samples.

On this clone itself: A read error may explain this, as a much larger clone is one base away. Other nucleotide sequences from this sample produce the same CDR3. The V and J genes are TRBV9 and TRBJ2-1, with 7 bases lining up with TRBD1. Losses at the gene ends were 4 bases for V and 6 bases for J; bases not matched to a gene: 1. The CDR3 is 12 residues long. The germline V gene has CDR1 SGDLS and CDR2 YYNGEE. The DNA for the CDR3 is TGTGCCAGCAGCTCAGGGGGCAATGAGCAGTTCTTC. Its protein is CASSSGGNEQFF. The variable domain in full, completed from reference TRBV9 and TRBJ2-1, reads DSGVTQTPKHLITATGQRVTLRCSPRSGDLSVYWYQQSLDQGLQFLIQYYNGEERAKGNILERFSAQQFPDLHSELNLSSLELGDSALYFCASSSGGNEQFFGPGTRLTVL.

V gene TRBV7-3 combines with J gene TRBJ2-5; D may be TRBD1 or TRBD2 (6 bases each). Trimming stripped 5 bases from V and 6 bases from J, with 16 bases between. This CDR3 spans 14 amino acids. From germline, CDR1 is SGHTA and CDR2 FQGTGA. This CDR3 is CASSPVGGAKTQYF. CDR3 nucleotide sequence: TGTGCCAGCAGCCCCGTGGGGGGCGCGAAGACCCAGTACTTC.

The rearrangement uses TRBV4-1 and TRBJ1-2; TRBD1 might be the D (5 bases). The germline gives CDR1 MGHRA, CDR2 YSYEKL. Trimming removed 2 bases at V and 1 base at J, with 11 bases between. This CDR3 is built from 15 residues. The CDR3: CASSQQGTFNYGYTF. In DNA form, the CDR3 reads TGCGCCAGCAGCCAACAGGGCACCTTTAACTATGGCTACACCTTC.

V usage is TRBV27 and J usage is TRBJ1-2; TRBD1 aligns across 7 bases. V shed 5 bases and J 8 bases; nucleotides not matched to a gene: 17. The CDR3 has 16 amino acids. In germline, CDR1 is MNHEY, CDR2 SMNVEV (reference sequence). The DNA for the CDR3 is TGTGCCAGCAGTCGGTTCTTCGGGACAGATACACAGGGCTACACCTTC. Amino acid sequence: CASSRFFGTDTQGYTF.

This chain connects TRBV27 to TRBJ2-3; no reliable D call. The V gene lost 0 bases and the J gene lost 4 bases, with 20 bases spanning the gap. The CDR3 sequence is 18 residues long. Looked up from germline, CDR1 is MNHEY and CDR2 is SMNVEV (reference sequence). DNA for the CDR3: TGTGCCAGCAGTTTATCCCAAAAGCTACTGTTCATCCCAGATACGCAGTATTTT. Its translation: CASSLSQKLLFIPDTQYF.

The chain combines TRBV6-5 with TRBJ1-1; D unclear. V was cut by 9 bases and J by 0 bases, with 5 bases left in between. Germline CDR1 reads MNHEY; CDR2 reads SVGAGI. CDR3 size: 11 residues. The CDR3 DNA reads TGTGCCAGTCTAATGAACACTGAAGCTTTCTTT. As protein: CASLMNTEAFF.

This chain connects TRBV6-1 to TRBJ2-1; D perhaps matches TRBD1 (6 bases). CDR3 length equals 14 residues. The V end lost 3 bases, the J end lost 9 bases, and 15 bases lay between the germline ends. The germline V gene encodes CDR1 MNHNS and CDR2 SASEGT. Here the CDR3 DNA reads TGTGCCAGCAGTGAGCACCGCCAGGGGAGTGAGCAGTTCTTC. Protein product: CASSEHRQGSEQFF.

To note about this clone: The sample holds other DNA sequences that translate to the same CDR3. The rearrangement uses TRBV27 and TRBJ1-1; D is undetermined. The CDR3 sequence is 13 residues long. Trimming removed 2 bases at V and 0 bases at J, with 4 bases between. Germline CDR1 reads MNHEY; CDR2 reads SMNVEV (reference sequence). CDR3 in DNA: TGTGCCAGCAGTTTACGGTTGAACACTGAAGCTTTCTTT. Translation: CASSLRLNTEAFF.

The rearrangement uses TRBV27 and TRBJ1-5, with no clear D. V lost 4 bases and J 3 bases, leaving 19 bases between the germline ends. Germline CDR1 and CDR2: MNHEY and SMNVEV (reference sequence). The CDR3 is 17 amino acids. CDR3 loop: CASSSKLGRFPNQPQHF. DNA of the CDR3: TGTGCCAGCAGTTCGAAGCTCGGACGTTTCCCCAATCAGCCCCAGCATTTT.

The V and J genes are TRBV27 and TRBJ1-1; 8 bases agree with TRBD1. V was clipped by 0 bases and J by 0 bases; unmatched bases: 6. The V gene's germline CDR1 is MNHEY and CDR2 SMNVEV (reference sequence). The CDR3 contains 17 residues. The CDR3 DNA sequence: TGTGCCAGCAGTTTATCTTGGACAGGGACGTTGAACACTGAAGCTTTCTTT. Its protein is CASSLSWTGTLNTEAFF.